This T cell receptor (beta chain) is drawn from a study of breast tumors, draining lymph nodes, adjacent tissues. Broader study findings: Tumor T cell lymph node origin was a supported hypothesis, not proven. The data were judged consistent with most tumor T cells coming from lymph node and expanding in tumor. Tumor and nontumor repertoires were significantly more similar in luminal-like than in basal-like breast cancer. Tumor repertoires ranked between lymph nodes and nontumor tissue in diversity, with V and J gene preferences.

TCRdb independently ran MiXCR on the multiplex PCR reads; one entry per CDR3 protein. The sample lists 150,000 to 250,000 distinct CDR3 sequences, around a third occurring once. CDR3 size: 15 residues. Trimming removed 3 bases at V and 7 bases at J, with 16 bases between. Germline-derived CDR1 and CDR2 are MNHEY and SVGAGI. Samples came from axillary lymph nodes draining the breast cancer. The table lists this clonotype with many counts. The antigen remains undetermined. The sequenced sample was axillary lymph node tissue. The clonotype originates from a female donor with breast cancer. Some clones in this sample may be carry-over from other donors' samples. The chain has TRBV6-5 and TRBJ2-1, with D possibly being TRBD2 (5 bases). The CDR3 DNA reads TGTGCCAGCAGTTATCGGTTTGCAGGAGGTAATGAGCAGTTCTTC. It is translated as CASSYRFAGGNEQFF.